This T cell receptor beta chain was documented in a study of T-cell reconstitution after alpha-beta-depleted transplantation in children. As it was prepared, the TCRbeta library received unique molecular identifiers. TCRdb called the PCR reads again in MiXCR, with one record for every CDR3 protein. The sample has about 400,000 distinct CDR3 sequences; around 21% are singletons. The material sequenced was PBMCs from the stem cell graft donor, taken from the stem cell graft. The sequence came from a human donor who donated a stem cell graft to a child with acute myeloid leukemia.

The CDR3 nucleotides are TGCAGCGTGGACATTGGGGGCCAAGAGACCCAGTACTTC. Its translation: CSVDIGGQETQYF. The chain links TRBV29-1 to TRBJ2-5; D might be TRBD1 or TRBD2, each matching 5 bases. The length of the CDR3 is 13 residues. V lost 6 bases and J lost 1, with 12 bases in between. The V gene's germline CDR1 is SQVTM and CDR2 ANQGSEA.